Listed below are T cell receptor beta chains from one sample, sequenced in a study of T-cell reconstitution after alpha-beta-depleted transplantation in children. TCRdb re-called the PCR reads with MiXCR, one entry per CDR3 protein. The data contain roughly 420,000 distinct CDR3 sequences, about 17% of them seen just once; the ten biggest clones take up 25% to 30%. The sequencing here drew on PBMCs, mostly from graft donor cells, taken 360 days after TCRalphabeta/CD19-depleted stem cell transplant. The receptors shown here come from a boy less than two years old who had a stem cell transplant for Wiskott-Aldrich syndrome, so the T cells may come from the graft donor. Both conserved end residues are part of each CDR3. Fields, in order: D gene, V gene, J gene, clone size, CDR3 DNA, CDR3 protein. D genes are given only for firm matches. The listing skips clone size in some rows; elsewhere it reads once, few, many or a size class.

>-|TRBV20-1|TRBJ2-7|-
TGCAGTGCTAAGGCGCTGTGGCGGCCCTCCTACGAGCAGTACTTC
CSAKALWRPSYEQYF
>TRBD2|TRBV4-2|TRBJ2-1|many
TGTGCCAGCAGCCAAGCCGGGACTAGCGGGGCCGGTGAGCAGTTCTTC
CASSQAGTSGAGEQFF
>-|TRBV7-9|TRBJ2-7|-
TGTGCCAGCAGCTTAGAGAGTCTGCTGGCTCCCTACGAGCAGTACTTC
CASSLESLLAPYEQYF
>-|TRBV10-3|TRBJ2-7|few
TGTGCCATCAGTGGACGGCTAGCTAACTACGAGCAGTACTTC
CAISGRLANYEQYF
>-|TRBV6-5|TRBJ2-6|-
TGTGCCAGCAGTTACTCCGGCGACAGGCACTACTCTGGGGCCAACGTCCTGACTTTC
CASSYSGDRHYSGANVLTF
>-|TRBV4-1|TRBJ2-7|few
TGCGCCAGCAGCCTTTTTCGGACAGCCAACCCATCCTACGAGCAGTACTTC
CASSLFRTANPSYEQYF
>-|TRBV4-3|TRBJ2-1|-
TGCGCCAGCAGCCAAGGTCGAGAAGAAATGAATGAGCAGTTCTTC
CASSQGREEMNEQFF
>TRBD2|TRBV12-3/TRBV12-4|TRBJ2-1|once
TGTGGCAGCAGTTTCGGACTAGCGGGAGGCAATGAGCAGTTCTTC
CGSSFGLAGGNEQFF
>-|TRBV11-3|TRBJ2-7|few
TGTGCCAGCAGCTTAAGGCGTCCGGGACACCGTAACGAGCAGTACTTC
CASSLRRPGHRNEQYF
>-|TRBV27|TRBJ1-1|-
TGTGCCAGCAGTTTAACCTCGAACACTGAAGCTTTCTTT
CASSLTSNTEAFF
>-|TRBV6-2/TRBV6-3|TRBJ1-2|-
TGTGCCAGCAGTTACCCGGGACATAACCGCTATGGCTACACCTTC
CASSYPGHNRYGYTF
>TRBD2|TRBV5-1|TRBJ2-7|-
TGCGCCAGCAGCTTGGCTAGCGGGGGGGCCACTTACGAGCAGTACTTC
CASSLASGGATYEQYF
>-|TRBV15|TRBJ1-2|-
TGTGCCACCAGCCGAAAACCTACAGGGATCGGCTATGGCTACACCTTC
CATSRKPTGIGYGYTF
>-|TRBV10-2|TRBJ2-2|-
TGCGCCAGCATCCCCCCCTCCGGACAGCGATCTTCGAACACCGGGGAGCTGTTTTTT
CASIPPSGQRSSNTGELFF
>-|TRBV20-1|TRBJ2-5|-
TGCAGTGCTAGAGATTTACAGGGAGTAGGAGAGACCCAGTACTTC
CSARDLQGVGETQYF
>TRBD1|TRBV7-8|TRBJ2-4|few
TGTGCCAGCTCTAGGCCGGGACAGGCCCTAGAGAACATTCAGTACTTC
CASSRPGQALENIQYF
>TRBD1|TRBV29-1|TRBJ1-2|few
TGCAGCGTGGGGGGACAGGGAAGTCGCTATGGCTACACCTTC
CSVGGQGSRYGYTF
>-|TRBV10-3|TRBJ1-5|-
TGTGCCATCAGTGACGCGTTTGGCTGGCGGGAGCCCCAGCATTTT
CAISDAFGWREPQHF
>-|TRBV24-1|TRBJ2-5|-
TGTGCCACCAAGGGCAGGGGTCAAGAGACCCAGTACTTC
CATKGRGQETQYF
>-|TRBV14|TRBJ2-1|few
TGTGCCAGCAGCCATGACTTGGCGGGGTTAGGGGATGAGCAGTTCTTC
CASSHDLAGLGDEQFF
>TRBD1|TRBV6-1|TRBJ2-5|-
TGTGCCAGCAGTAGAGGCAGGGGGCAAGAGACCCAGTACTTC
CASSRGRGQETQYF
>TRBD1|TRBV20-1|TRBJ2-4|-
TGCAGTGCTAGACGAACAGGGGTGGACATTCAGTACTTC
CSARRTGVDIQYF
>-|TRBV12-3/TRBV12-4|TRBJ2-5|many
TGTGCCAGCAGTGACTGGGAGACCCAGTACTTC
CASSDWETQYF
>-|TRBV7-9|TRBJ2-5|-
TGTGCCAGCAGCTTTGCGGGCCTCCTTAGCCCACAAGAGACCCAGTACTTC
CASSFAGLLSPQETQYF
>-|TRBV6-6|TRBJ2-2|many
TGTGCCAGCAGAGGACTTCTCACCGGGGAGCTGTTTTTT
CASRGLLTGELFF
>-|TRBV7-6|TRBJ2-3|-
TGTGCCAGCAGTACTTTTCATCGGCGCGGTCTTCCGGAGGATACGCAGTATTTT
CASSTFHRRGLPEDTQYF
>-|TRBV5-1|TRBJ2-2|-
TGCGCCAGCGGTTTCGCGGCGGGAGGGGAGCTGTTTTTT
CASGFAAGGELFF
>TRBD2|TRBV27|TRBJ2-7|few
TGTGCCAGCAGTTTCTGGACTAGCGGGACCGAGCAGTACTTC
CASSFWTSGTEQYF
>-|TRBV21-1|TRBJ2-7|few
-
CASSKVGSGTGFYEQYF
>TRBD1|TRBV5-1|TRBJ2-5|few
TGCGCCAGCAGCTTGTCGACAGGGGATTGGGAGACCCAGTACTTC
CASSLSTGDWETQYF
>-|TRBV14|TRBJ2-3|few
TGTGCCAGCAGCCCCTCCCACATCACGCAGTATTTT
CASSPSHITQYF
>-|TRBV3-1|TRBJ1-1|-
TGTGCCAGCAGCCAAGATATGAAGACTGTCATGAACACTGAAGCTTTCTTT
CASSQDMKTVMNTEAFF
>-|TRBV12-3/TRBV12-4|TRBJ1-5|few
TGTGCCAGCAGTTTCGGCAGGCCCTCGGGCAATCAGCCCCAGCATTTT
CASSFGRPSGNQPQHF
>-|TRBV2|TRBJ2-7|few
TGTGCCAGCAGTGAGGGGGGATACGAGCAGTACTTC
CASSEGGYEQYF
>TRBD1|TRBV5-1|TRBJ2-3|few
TGCGCCAGCAGCCTGGGACAGAATGGCTTGAGGGTGGGGCAGTATTTT
CASSLGQNGLRVGQYF
>TRBD2|TRBV18|TRBJ2-1|once
TGTGCCAGCTCACCACCAATTAGCGGGAGTTTCCCGTTCTTC
CASSPPISGSFPFF
>-|TRBV28|TRBJ2-1|few
TGTGCCAGCAGTTTACGCAAGCGGCCGCACAATGAGCAGTTCTTC
CASSLRKRPHNEQFF
>-|TRBV5-1|TRBJ2-2|-
TGCGCCAGCAGCTTGGGCACAACGTCTGGGGAGCTGTTTTTT
CASSLGTTSGELFF
>-|TRBV15|TRBJ2-1|few
TGTGCCACCAGCAGAGACTTGAAGCGTGAGCAGTTCTTC
CATSRDLKREQFF
>-|TRBV18|TRBJ2-3|-
TGTGCCAGCCCACCGGGGCGGAACACAGATACGCAGTATTTT
CASPPGRNTDTQYF
>TRBD2|TRBV12-3/TRBV12-4|TRBJ2-1|-
TGTGCCAGCAGTTTAAGGCTAGCGGGAGGGCTCTCTCAGGGGAATGAGCAGTTCTTC
CASSLRLAGGLSQGNEQFF
>-|TRBV12-3/TRBV12-4|TRBJ2-4|few
TGTGCCAGCAGTTTACGTCGGTTCTACGCCAAAAACATTCAGTACTTC
CASSLRRFYAKNIQYF